Here is one T cell receptor beta chain with its context. Its antigen is currently unknown. The V end lost 1 base, the J end lost 4 bases, and 10 bases lay between the germline ends. There are 15 residues in the CDR3. The V gene's germline CDR1 is SGHVS and CDR2 FQNEAQ. Specified time point: 2015-2016 season, 7 days after influenza vaccination. No donor had influenza vaccine in the prior 6 months; all lived in the community. ICOS+CD38+ and ICOS-CD38- fractions were sorted from non-naive CD4+CXCR5+PD-1+ cells. This sample stems from a study of follicular helper T cells after annual influenza vaccination. Study-level results: Change in circulating plasmablasts correlated with ICOS+CD38+ cTfh clonality change.

Produced via immunoSEQ multiplex PCR; TCRdb's table is partial and in-frame only. The top ten hold around 2.2% of the sample, which has some 810 clones, around 81% seen once. The receptor was isolated from an adult who received the influenza vaccine. The chain links TRBV7-8 to TRBJ1-4; D remains unclear. Here the sequenced sample was CXCR5+ CD38+ circulating T follicular helper cells from blood, taken 7 days after influenza vaccination. Specified subset: circulating Tfh, non-naive CD4+CXCR5+PD-1+ (ICOS+CD38+ or ICOS-CD38-). The CDR3, as DNA: TGTGCCAGCAGCTTAGACAGAGCCCTTAATGAAAAACTGTTTTTT. This encodes CASSLDRALNEKLFF.